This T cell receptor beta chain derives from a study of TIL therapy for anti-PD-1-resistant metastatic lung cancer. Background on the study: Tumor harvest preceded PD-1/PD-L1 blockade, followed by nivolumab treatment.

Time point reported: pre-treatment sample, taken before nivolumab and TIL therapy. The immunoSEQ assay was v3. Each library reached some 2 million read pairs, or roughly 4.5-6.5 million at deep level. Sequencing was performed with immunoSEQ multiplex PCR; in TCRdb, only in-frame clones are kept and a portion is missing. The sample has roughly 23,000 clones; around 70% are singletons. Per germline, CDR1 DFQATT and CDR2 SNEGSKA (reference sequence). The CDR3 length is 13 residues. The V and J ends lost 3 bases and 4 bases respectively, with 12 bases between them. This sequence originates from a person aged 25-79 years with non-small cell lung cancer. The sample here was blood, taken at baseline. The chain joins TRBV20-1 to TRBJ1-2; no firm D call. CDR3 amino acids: CSASSGAGYGYTF. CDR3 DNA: TGCAGTGCTAGTAGTGGCGCCGGCTATGGCTACACCTTC.